The TCR beta chain under discussion was sequenced for a study of T cell clonotyping in hematopoietic cell transplantation. Germline values: CDR1 KGHSH, CDR2 LQKENI. This CDR3 has 13 amino acids. With 1 base removed from V and 5 bases from J, the gap between germline ends came to 6 bases. Study-wide findings and caveats: Few recipient clonotypes overlapped donors; over 95% were de novo at given depth.

Some clones are missing from TCRdb's copy, which holds only in-frame ones; the method was immunoSEQ multiplex PCR. The data show fewer than 20,000 clones, about 76% seen once. On this clone: Its target is unknown.

The origin of this receptor is a woman aged 55-70 years in good health. Some clones in this sample may be carry-over from other donors' samples. The chain uses TRBV18 and TRBJ1-5; D not resolved. Sequenced material: peripheral blood mononuclear cells. The CDR3 region has the DNA TGTGCCAGCTCACCACTCAAGGATCAGCCCCAGCATTTT. It is translated as CASSPLKDQPQHF. Using reference TRBV18 and TRBJ1-5 for the parts outside the CDR3, the full variable domain is NAGVMQNPRHLVRRRGQEARLRCSPMKGHSHVYWYRQLPEEGLKFMVYLQKENIIDESGMPKERFSAEFPKEGPSILRIQQVVRGDSAAYFCASSPLKDQPQHFGDGTRLSIL.